This record covers a single T cell receptor beta chain. This clone was recorded a few times. Its antigen is not yet known. No per-base quality is available; no much larger clone lies one base away. This same CDR3 is encoded by further DNA sequences in the sample. The data belong to a study of graft-versus-host responses after intestinal transplantation (dated by TCRdb to about 2021). Broadly, across the study: The transplants that recipients received were multivisceral, liver-intestinal, or isolated intestinal. The cohort enrolled roughly 25 intestinal transplant recipients including one retransplant, and a few patients lacking pretransplant specimens were excluded. Alloreactive clones were identified by sequencing pre-transplant mixed lymphocyte reaction products and comparing these products with unstimulated pre-transplant donor and recipient T cells. All recipients received anti-thymocyte globulin induction followed by maintenance tacrolimus and steroids for roughly three years. After intestinal transplantation, graft-versus-host and host-versus-graft alloreactive T cell clones in the graft, circulation and bone marrow were tracked using bulk TCR-beta CDR3 sequencing. A peak of at least 4% donor T cells among recipient peripheral blood mononuclear cells was the definition used for donor T cell macrochimerism. Rather than being sequenced by the commercial service, samples from a few later patients were sequenced in-house on an Illumina MiSeq and processed with MiXCR.

The method was the immunoSEQ multiplex PCR assay. High-throughput TCR-beta CDR3 sequencing of genomic DNA from most patients was performed by Adaptive Biotechnologies. The source study handled its data this way. Adaptive's ImmunoSEQ software was the source of the TCR sequencing data for 15 to 20 patients, while three other patients were processed with MiXCR and VDJtools. CDR3 nucleotide sequences shared between donor and recipient were removed because their origin could not be assigned. To be classed as alloreactive, a clone needed at least 2-fold expansion over unstimulated cells and a minimum CFSE-low frequency of 0.002% (template counts) or 0.001% (read counts). Clones were considered mappable if detected in sequenced pre-transplant spleen, lymph node, or MLR CFSE-low populations of the donor or recipient. Cumulative frequency of alloreactive clones was calculated as a percentage of all sequences weighted by copy number. Not all clones reach the TCRdb copy of this immuneACCESS table, which keeps in-frame sequences only. Checked studies attribute under half of the gap to unresolved V genes and leave the rest unexplained. D and trimming come from the DNA, and the V and J calls and clone size come from that table. For this sample there are some 16,000 clones; 65% to 90% appear just once. The ten largest clones take up roughly 5% of the sample.

The germline V gene specifies MDHEN as CDR1 and SYDVKM as CDR2. From cysteine to phenylalanine, the CDR3 is 14 amino acids long. Of the read, only the CDR3 DNA is kept; its 42 bases are in frame from base 1. The V end loses 5 bases and the J end loses 2 bases, and a stretch of 10 bases separates them. Broad study findings and their caveats: Early after transplant, peak levels of circulating GvH clones were found to be associated with declines in HvG clones. GvH clones were found in recipient bone marrow, and some of the GvH clones appeared earlier in ileal mucosa or blood, which is consistent with an intestinal mucosal origin. Conclusions were limited by the relatively low number and heterogeneity of intestinal transplant patients. In patients with donor T cell macrochimerism, the allografts had high GvH to HvG T cell clonal ratios.

To isolate intraepithelial and lamina propria lymphocytes from graft specimens, dithiothreitol, EDTA incubations and collagenase D digestion were used. Serial intestinal graft biopsy specimens collected up to 600 days after transplant underwent bulk TCR-beta sequencing. The TCR comes from a human patient who received an intestinal transplant, so some T cells may come from the graft donor. The chain was built from TRBV28 and TRBJ1-3, with TRBD1 as a weak D call on 5 bases. The sample in question was ileum tissue, obtained 17 days after transplant. The CDR3 is CASSPGGAGNTIYF. In nucleotide form, the sequence is TGTGCCAGCAGTCCGGGGGGAGCTGGAAACACCATATATTTT.